These 6 T cell receptor beta chains were sequenced from one sample in a study of immune cell composition in non-small cell lung cancer. The protocol was immunoSEQ multiplex PCR, while the TCRdb copy is restricted to in-frame clones and leaves out a portion. This table has some 13,000 clones, 73% appearing once. The sample taken for sequencing was lung tumor tissue. The origin of the receptors is a human donor with non-small cell lung cancer.

The gene calls are TRBV10-3 and TRBJ1-1, with 8 bases lining up with TRBD1. CDR1 is ENHRY, CDR2 SYGVKD, per germline. The CDR3 has 14 residues. V lost 6 bases, J lost 3 bases, and 6 bases stayed unmatched. Here the CDR3 reads CAIRGTGRDTEAFF. DNA for the CDR3: TGTGCCATCAGGGGGACAGGACGGGACACTGAAGCTTTCTTT.

The chain recombines TRBV7-8 with TRBJ1-5; D is undetermined. Trimming shortened V by 0 bases and J by 3 bases, and 9 bases separated the two germline ends. This CDR3 comprises 15 residues. Germline loops: CDR1 SGHVS, CDR2 FQNEAQ. CDR3: CASSLAGGYNQPQHF. The CDR3 nucleotides are TGTGCCAGCAGCTTAGCCGGAGGGTACAATCAGCCCCAGCATTTT.

The gene calls are TRBV5-1 and TRBJ2-1; the match to TRBD1 covers 10 bases. The CDR3 has 14 amino acids. CDR1 and CDR2 (germline): SGHRS, YFSETQ. Trimming at V came to 6 bases and at J to 7 bases, leaving 7 bases not matched to a gene. In DNA, the CDR3 is TGCGCCAGCACCTTAGGGACAGGGGTAAATGAGCAGTTCTTC. It specifies CASTLGTGVNEQFF.

This clone was detected once. The chain employs TRBV7-6 and TRBJ2-2; 9 positions agree with TRBD1. V lost 1 base, J lost 5 bases, and 8 bases stayed unmatched. This CDR3 has 17 amino acids. CDR1 and CDR2 (germline): SGHVS, FNYEAQ. The CDR3 sequence: CASSLVRTGVRTGELFF. The CDR3 DNA follows: TGTGCCAGCAGCTTAGTTAGGACAGGGGTTCGGACCGGGGAGCTGTTTTTT.

The V and J genes are TRBV28 and TRBJ1-1; TRBD1 aligns across 12 bases. Germline assignment: CDR1 MDHEN and CDR2 SYDVKM. CDR3 length: 15 amino acids. Germline trimming cut 5 bases from V and 4 bases from J; bases unmatched to any gene: 5. CDR3 nucleotide sequence: TGTGCCAGCAGTGAACGGGACAGGGGGCTCACTGAAGCTTTCTTT. The encoded protein is CASSERDRGLTEAFF.

This rearrangement joins TRBV20-1 to TRBJ2-1, with a weak D call TRBD1 (6 bases). V was cut by 6 bases and J by 10 bases, with 13 bases left in between. Germline-derived CDR1 and CDR2 are DFQATT and SNEGSKA (reference sequence). The CDR3 totals 11 residues. The CDR3 DNA reads as TGCAGTGCCAGGGGATTCAGAGAGCAGTTCTTC. It specifies CSARGFREQFF.